This T cell receptor beta chain was sequenced for a study of blood T cells in healthy people across ages. Healthy Caucasian individuals from Russia aged 6 to 90 served as donors. A second PCR, run for roughly 7 to 12 cycles, used a sample-barcoded 5' primer plus a J-beta primer mix. TCRdb itself ran the 5' RACE reads through MiXCR, one entry per CDR3 protein. This table holds around 1,500,000 distinct CDR3 sequences, 40% to 50% found once. The CDR3 runs to 15 residues. Trimming stripped 0 bases from V and 8 bases from J, with 19 bases between. Germline V gene data show CDR1 as DFQATT and CDR2 as SNEGSKA (reference sequence). Overall study results and limits: Unsorted PBMCs ruled out conclusive naive versus antigen-experienced comparison. Per million T cells, TCR beta diversity dropped roughly linearly as age increased. The study found more naive CD4+ cells and higher diversity in long-lived than aged donors.

This clonotype was counted many times. Its antigen is unknown. The chain joins TRBV20-1 to TRBJ1-2, with D possibly matching TRBD1 (6 bases). This TCR derives from a woman aged 18-29 years in good health. Specimen: blood. This CDR3 is CSARDGGSPSRGYTF. In nucleotides, the CDR3 is TGCAGTGCTAGAGATGGGGGCAGCCCCTCCAGAGGCTACACCTTC.